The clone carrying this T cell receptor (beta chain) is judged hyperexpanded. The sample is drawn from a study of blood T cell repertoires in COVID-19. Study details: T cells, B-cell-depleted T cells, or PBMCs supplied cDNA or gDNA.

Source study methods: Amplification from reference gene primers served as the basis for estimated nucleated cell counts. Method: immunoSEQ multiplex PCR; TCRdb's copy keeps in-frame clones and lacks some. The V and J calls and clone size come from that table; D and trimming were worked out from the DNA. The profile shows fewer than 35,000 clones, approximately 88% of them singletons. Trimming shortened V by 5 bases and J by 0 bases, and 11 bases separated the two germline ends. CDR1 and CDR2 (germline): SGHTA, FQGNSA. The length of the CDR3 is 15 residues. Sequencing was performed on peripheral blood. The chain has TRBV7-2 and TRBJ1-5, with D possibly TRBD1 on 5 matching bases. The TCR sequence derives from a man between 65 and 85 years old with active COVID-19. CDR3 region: CASSRDYYSNQPQHF. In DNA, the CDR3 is TGTGCCAGCAGCCGGGACTATTATAGCAATCAGCCCCAGCATTTT.